What follows are 2 T cell receptor beta chains derived from one specimen sequenced in a study of T-cell reconstitution after alpha-beta-depleted transplantation in children. Using unique molecular identifiers, the investigators prepared the TCRbeta library. One entry per CDR3 protein, called by TCRdb with MiXCR from the PCR reads. The sample carries about 540,000 distinct CDR3 sequences, roughly a quarter recorded once. Specimen: PBMCs, collected before TCRalphabeta/CD19-depleted stem cell transplant. These TCRs come from a boy under two years old with Wiskott-Aldrich syndrome, due to receive a stem cell transplant.

The V gene is TRBV12-3 or TRBV12-4, the J gene TRBJ2-5; tentative D call: TRBD2 (6 bases). The CDR3 extends over 16 amino acids. The V and J ends lost 5 bases and 5 bases respectively, with 21 bases between them. CDR3 amino acids: CASSPPSTGAFETQYF. For the CDR3, the DNA is TGTGCCAGCAGTCCACCTTCGACGGGAGCCTTTGAGACCCAGTACTTC.

Only a few counts were recorded for this clonotype. This rearrangement joins TRBV5-5 to TRBJ2-7; D uncertain. V lost 6 bases, J lost 3 bases, and 16 bases lay in between. The germline V gene encodes CDR1 SGHKS and CDR2 YYEKEE (reference sequence). This CDR3 region has 14 residues. This CDR3 reads CASTFDTTGYEQYF. The DNA of the CDR3 is TGTGCCAGCACTTTTGACACGACTGGCTACGAGCAGTACTTC. The full variable domain, in which reference TRBV5-5 and TRBJ2-7 provide the parts outside the CDR3, is DAGVTQSPTHLIKTRGQQVTLRCSPISGHKSVSWYQQVLGQGPQFIFQYYEKEERGRGNFPDRFSARQFPNYSSELNVNALLLGDSALYLCASTFDTTGYEQYFGPGTRLTVT.